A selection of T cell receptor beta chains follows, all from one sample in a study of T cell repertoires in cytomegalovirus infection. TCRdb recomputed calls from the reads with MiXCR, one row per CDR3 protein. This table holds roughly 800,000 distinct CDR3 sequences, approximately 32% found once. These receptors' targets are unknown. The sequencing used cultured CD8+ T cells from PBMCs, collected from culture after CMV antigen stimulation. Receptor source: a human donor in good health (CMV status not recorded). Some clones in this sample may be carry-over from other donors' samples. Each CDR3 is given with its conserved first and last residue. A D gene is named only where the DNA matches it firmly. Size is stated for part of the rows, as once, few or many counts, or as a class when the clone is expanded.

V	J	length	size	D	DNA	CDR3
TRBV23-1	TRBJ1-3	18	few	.	TGCGCCAGCAGTCACTACCCGCCCGGGGGGCGGAGTGGAAACACCATATATTTT	CASSHYPPGGRSGNTIYF
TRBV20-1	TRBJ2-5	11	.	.	TGCAGTGGAGACCCCAGGGAGACCCAGTACTTC	CSGDPRETQYF
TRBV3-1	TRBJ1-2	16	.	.	TGTGCCAGCAGCCAAGAGTTCGGGGACATCAACTATGGCTACACCTTC	CASSQEFGDINYGYTF
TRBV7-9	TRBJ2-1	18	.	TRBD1	TGTGCCAGCAGCCAATCCGGGACAGGGGAAGGATCCTACAATGAGCAGTTCTTC	CASSQSGTGEGSYNEQFF
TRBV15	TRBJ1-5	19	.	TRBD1	TGTGCCACCAGCAGAGTAGTGCTGACAGGGGACGCCTTCAATCAGCCCCAGCATTTT	CATSRVVLTGDAFNQPQHF
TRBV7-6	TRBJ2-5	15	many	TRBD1	TGTGCCAGCAGCTCCTTGGACAGGAGCCAAGAGACCCAGTACTTC	CASSSLDRSQETQYF
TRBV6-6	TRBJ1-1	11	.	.	TGTGCCAGCAGTTACAATGCCGGAGCTTTCTTT	CASSYNAGAFF
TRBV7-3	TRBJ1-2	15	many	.	TGTGCCAGCAGCCAAGAAGGTCGGGGGAGTGGAGGCTACACCTTC	CASSQEGRGSGGYTF
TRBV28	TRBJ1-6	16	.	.	TGTGCCAGCAGTTTATTGGGAACAGGGAATAATTCACCCCTCCACTTT	CASSLLGTGNNSPLHF
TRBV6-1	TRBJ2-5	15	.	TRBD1	TGTGCCAGCAGTGAAAGGAACAGGGGCCAAGAGACCCAGTACTTC	CASSERNRGQETQYF
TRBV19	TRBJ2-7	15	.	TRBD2	TGTGCCAGTAGTGAGGGGACTAGCGTCAACTACGAGCAGTACTTC	CASSEGTSVNYEQYF
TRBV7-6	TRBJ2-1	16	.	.	TGTGCCAGCAGCTTAGCGGGGGGTCTAGGCTACAATGAGCAGTTCTTC	CASSLAGGLGYNEQFF
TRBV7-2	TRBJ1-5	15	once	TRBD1	TGTGCCAGCAGCCTTCGGGACAGACGCAATCAGCCCCAGCATTTT	CASSLRDRRNQPQHF
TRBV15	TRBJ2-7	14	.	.	TGTGCCACCAGCAGAGATTTGGGGGACCTCGAGCAGTACTTC	CATSRDLGDLEQYF
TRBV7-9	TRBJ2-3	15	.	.	TGTGCCAGCAGCTCCCCGGCAGGGCGCACAGATACGCAGTATTTT	CASSSPAGRTDTQYF
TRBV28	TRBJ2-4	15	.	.	TGTGCCAGCAGTTTACGTGGGGTAGCCAAAAACATTCAGTACTTC	CASSLRGVAKNIQYF
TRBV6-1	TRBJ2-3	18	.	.	TGTGCCAGCAGAGCTTCCATCGTCCGGGACCTTAGCACAGATACGCAGTATTTT	CASRASIVRDLSTDTQYF
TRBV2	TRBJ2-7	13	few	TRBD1	TGTGCCATACAGGGGCCGAGCTCCTACGAGCAGTACTTC	CAIQGPSSYEQYF
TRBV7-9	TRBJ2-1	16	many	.	TGTGCCAGCAGCTTATATCCCCCTTCTCTCTACAATGAGCAGTTCTTC	CASSLYPPSLYNEQFF
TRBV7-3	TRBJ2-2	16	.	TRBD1	TGTGCCAGCAGCGAACTGACAGGGGTAAACACCGGGGAGCTGTTTTTT	CASSELTGVNTGELFF
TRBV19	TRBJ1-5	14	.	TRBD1	TGTGCCGGGGGACAGCTCGGACCCGATCAGCCCCAGCATTTT	CAGGQLGPDQPQHF
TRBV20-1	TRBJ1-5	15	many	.	TGCAGTGCTAGAGATCCGAACGGTTTTAATCAGCCCCAGCATTTT	CSARDPNGFNQPQHF
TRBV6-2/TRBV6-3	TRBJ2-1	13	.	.	TGTGCCAGCCGATTGGACTCCTACAATGAGCAGTTCTTC	CASRLDSYNEQFF
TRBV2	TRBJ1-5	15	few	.	TGTGCCAGCATTCGGGGGGGAATAAGCAATCAGCCCCAGCATTTT	CASIRGGISNQPQHF
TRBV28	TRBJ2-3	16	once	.	TGTGCCAGCAGTTTACGGAGGGGCCAGAGCACAGATACGCAGTATTTT	CASSLRRGQSTDTQYF
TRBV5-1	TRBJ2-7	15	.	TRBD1	TGCGCCAGCAGCTTCGACAGGGGGCCTTCGTGGGAGCAGTACTTC	CASSFDRGPSWEQYF
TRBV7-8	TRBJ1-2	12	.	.	TGTGCCAGCCAGGGGCTTAGGGATGGCTACACCTTC	CASQGLRDGYTF
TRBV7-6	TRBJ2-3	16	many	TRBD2	TGTGCCAGCAGCCAACTGACTAGCGGCCTCACAGATACGCAGTATTTT	CASSQLTSGLTDTQYF
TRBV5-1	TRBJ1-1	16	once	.	TGCGCCAGCAGCCTCAAGGCCCCCTCAGACAACACTGAAGCTTTCTTT	CASSLKAPSDNTEAFF
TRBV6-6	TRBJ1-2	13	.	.	TGTGCCAGCAGTTACTTGGGGGCGGATGGCTACACCTTC	CASSYLGADGYTF
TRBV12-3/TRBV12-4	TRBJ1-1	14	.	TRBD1	TGTGCCAGCCTTCAGGGGGGGGCGAACACTGAAGCTTTCTTT	CASLQGGANTEAFF
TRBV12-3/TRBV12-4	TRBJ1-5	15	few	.	TGTGCCAGCAGTTCAACCGGGACACACAATCAGCCCCAGCATTTT	CASSSTGTHNQPQHF
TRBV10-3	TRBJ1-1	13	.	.	TGTGCCATCAGATGGGGCATGAACACTGAAGCTTTCTTT	CAIRWGMNTEAFF